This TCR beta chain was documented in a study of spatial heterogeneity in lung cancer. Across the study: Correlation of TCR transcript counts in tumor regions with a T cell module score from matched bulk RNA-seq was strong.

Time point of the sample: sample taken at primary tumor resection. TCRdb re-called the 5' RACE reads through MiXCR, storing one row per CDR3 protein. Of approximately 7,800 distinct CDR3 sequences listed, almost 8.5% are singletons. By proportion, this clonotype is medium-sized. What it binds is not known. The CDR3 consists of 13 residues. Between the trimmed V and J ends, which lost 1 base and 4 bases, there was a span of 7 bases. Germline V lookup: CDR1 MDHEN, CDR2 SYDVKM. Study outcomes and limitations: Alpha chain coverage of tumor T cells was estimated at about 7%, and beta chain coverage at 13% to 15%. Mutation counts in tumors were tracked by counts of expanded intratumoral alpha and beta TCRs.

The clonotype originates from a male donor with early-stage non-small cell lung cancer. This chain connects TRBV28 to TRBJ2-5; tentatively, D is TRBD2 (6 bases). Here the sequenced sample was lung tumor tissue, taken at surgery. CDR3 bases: TGTGCCAGCAGTTTATACGGGGGAGAGACCCAGTACTTC. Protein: CASSLYGGETQYF. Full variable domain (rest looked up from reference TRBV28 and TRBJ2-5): DVKVTQSSRYLVKRTGEKVFLECVQDMDHENMFWYRQDPGLGLRLIYFSYDVKMKEKGDIPEGYSVSREKKERFSLILESASTNQTSMYLCASSLYGGETQYFGPGTRLLVL.